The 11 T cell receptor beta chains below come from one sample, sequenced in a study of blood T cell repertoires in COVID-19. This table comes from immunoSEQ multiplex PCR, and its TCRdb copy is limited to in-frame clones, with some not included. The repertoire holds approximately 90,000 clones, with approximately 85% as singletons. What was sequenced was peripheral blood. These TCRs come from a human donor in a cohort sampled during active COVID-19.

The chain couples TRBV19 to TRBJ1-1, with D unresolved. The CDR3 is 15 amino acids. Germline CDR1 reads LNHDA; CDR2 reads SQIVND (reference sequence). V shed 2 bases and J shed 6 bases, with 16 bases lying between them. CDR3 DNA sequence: TGTGCCAGTAGTATAAGGAGGGAAATTAAATCTGAAGCTTTCTTT. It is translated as CASSIRREIKSEAFF.

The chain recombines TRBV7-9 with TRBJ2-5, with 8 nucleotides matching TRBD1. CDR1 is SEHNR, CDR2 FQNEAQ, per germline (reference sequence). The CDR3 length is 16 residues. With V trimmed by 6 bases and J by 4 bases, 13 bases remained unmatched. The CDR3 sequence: CASRDRQGFSPETQYF. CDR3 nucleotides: TGTGCCAGCAGGGACCGACAGGGGTTCTCCCCAGAGACCCAGTACTTC.

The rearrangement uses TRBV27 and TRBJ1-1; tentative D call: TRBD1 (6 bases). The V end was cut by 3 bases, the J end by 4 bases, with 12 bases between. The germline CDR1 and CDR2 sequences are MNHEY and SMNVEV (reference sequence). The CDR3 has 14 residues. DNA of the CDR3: TGTGCCAGCAGTTTGAACAGGGATGGCACTGAAGCTTTCTTT. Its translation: CASSLNRDGTEAFF.

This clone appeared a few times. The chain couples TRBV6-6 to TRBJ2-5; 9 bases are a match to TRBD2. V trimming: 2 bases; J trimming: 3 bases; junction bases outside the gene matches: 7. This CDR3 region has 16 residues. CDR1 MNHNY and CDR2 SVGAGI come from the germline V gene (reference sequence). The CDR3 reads CASSYPFSGREETQYF. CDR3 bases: TGTGCCAGCAGTTACCCTTTTAGCGGGAGAGAAGAGACCCAGTACTTC.

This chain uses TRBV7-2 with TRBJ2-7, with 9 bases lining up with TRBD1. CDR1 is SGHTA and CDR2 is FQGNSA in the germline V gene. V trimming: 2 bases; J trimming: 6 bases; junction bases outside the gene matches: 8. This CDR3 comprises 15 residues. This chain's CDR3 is CASSLMGTGNVEQYF. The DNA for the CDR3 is TGTGCCAGCAGCTTAATGGGGACAGGGAACGTCGAGCAGTACTTC. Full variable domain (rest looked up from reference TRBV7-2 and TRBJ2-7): GAGVSQSPSNKVTEKGKDVELRCDPISGHTALYWYRQSLGQGLEFLIYFQGNSAPDKSGLPSDRFSAERTGGSVSTLTIQRTQQEDSAVYLCASSLMGTGNVEQYFGPGTRLTVT.

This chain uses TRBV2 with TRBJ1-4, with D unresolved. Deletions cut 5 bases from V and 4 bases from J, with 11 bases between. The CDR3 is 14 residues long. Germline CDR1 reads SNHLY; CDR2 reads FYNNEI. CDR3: CASSRGNVNEKLFF. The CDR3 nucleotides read TGTGCCAGCAGTAGAGGGAATGTTAATGAAAAACTGTTTTTT.

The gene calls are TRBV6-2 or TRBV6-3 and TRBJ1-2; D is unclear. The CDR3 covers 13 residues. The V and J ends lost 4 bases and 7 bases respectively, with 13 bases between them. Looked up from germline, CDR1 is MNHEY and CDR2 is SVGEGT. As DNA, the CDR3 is TGTGCCAGCAGTTTGATAGCCTCTCGTGGCTACACCTTC. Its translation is CASSLIASRGYTF.

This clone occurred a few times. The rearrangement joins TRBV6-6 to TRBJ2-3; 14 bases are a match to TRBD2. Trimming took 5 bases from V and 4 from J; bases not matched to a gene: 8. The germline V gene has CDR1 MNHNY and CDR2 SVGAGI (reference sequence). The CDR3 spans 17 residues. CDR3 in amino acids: CASSPRLAGGLADTQYF. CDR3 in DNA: TGTGCCAGCAGTCCACGACTAGCGGGAGGGTTGGCAGATACGCAGTATTTT.

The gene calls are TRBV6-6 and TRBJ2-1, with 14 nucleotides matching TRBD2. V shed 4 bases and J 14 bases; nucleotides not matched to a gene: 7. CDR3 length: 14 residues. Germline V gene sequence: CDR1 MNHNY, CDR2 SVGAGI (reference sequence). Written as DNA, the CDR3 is TGTGCCAGCAGTTCCAAGGGACTAGCGGGAGCAAAGTTCTTC. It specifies CASSSKGLAGAKFF.

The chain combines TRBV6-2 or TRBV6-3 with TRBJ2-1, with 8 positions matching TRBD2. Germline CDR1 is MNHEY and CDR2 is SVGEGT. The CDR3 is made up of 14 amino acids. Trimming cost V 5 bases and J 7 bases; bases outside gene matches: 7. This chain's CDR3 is CASSLSRGGNEQFF. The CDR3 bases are TGTGCCAGCAGTCTGTCCCGGGGGGGTAATGAGCAGTTCTTC.

The CDR3 spells CASSQNRDYDTDTQYF. CDR3 bases: TGCGCCAGCAGCCAAAACCGGGACTACGACACAGATACGCAGTATTTT. V and J are TRBV4-3 and TRBJ2-3, with 7 bases lining up with TRBD2. CDR1 LGHNA and CDR2 YSLEER come from the germline V gene. The trim removed 2 bases at V and 2 bases at J, leaving 7 bases unmatched. This CDR3 has 16 amino acids.